A selection of T cell receptor beta chains follows, all from one sample in a study of blood T cells in healthy people across ages. TCRdb ran MiXCR on the 5' RACE reads and lists one entry per CDR3 protein. Of roughly 550,000 distinct CDR3 sequences in the sample, nearly 25% were seen once. These same records also appear under a second study, on T cells of mothers and their children.

The sample comprised blood. These receptors all stem from a boy younger than 18 in good health. Both conserved end residues are part of each CDR3. The D gene is left open where the match is weak.

J gene	D gene	V gene	CDR3 protein
TRBJ2-3	.	TRBV7-6	CASSLTGRDFTDTQYF
TRBJ2-1	TRBD2	TRBV10-3	CAISPYSGGSYNEQFF
TRBJ2-1	TRBD2	TRBV19	CASGLAGNEQFF
TRBJ2-2	.	TRBV29-1	CSVFQANIGELFF
TRBJ2-2	.	TRBV4-3	CASSQDLVGVNTGELFF
TRBJ2-3	.	TRBV24-1	CATSDYPLTDTQYF
TRBJ2-7	.	TRBV29-1	CSVPYRRAGTYSYEQYF
TRBJ2-4	.	TRBV11-2	CASSLWIGARKNIQYF
TRBJ2-2	TRBD1	TRBV5-6	CASRQGFTGELFF
TRBJ2-1	TRBD2	TRBV7-4	CASSLVGTSGNEQFF
TRBJ2-7	TRBD2	TRBV29-1	CSVETSSSSYEQYF
TRBJ2-1	.	TRBV20-1	CSATVRSNGQFF
TRBJ2-5	.	TRBV7-2	CASSLASKRFVVQGRYETQYF
TRBJ1-3	.	TRBV4-3	CASSQAFRTSGNTIYF
.	.	TRBV12-3/TRBV12-4	CASGLHQGLAYNEQFF
.	.	TRBV2	CASSEWNTYEQYF
TRBJ2-3	TRBD2	TRBV20-1	CSARDRTTSADTQYF
TRBJ2-2	TRBD1	TRBV29-1	CSGDREGGELFF
TRBJ2-7	.	TRBV6-2/TRBV6-3	CASGTGYEQYF
.	.	TRBV20-1	CSARDGGAATYEQYF
TRBJ2-3	.	TRBV4-3	CASSVRRVGTDTQYF
TRBJ1-1	TRBD1	TRBV27	CASSLSAGGFEAFF
TRBJ2-1	.	TRBV7-9	CASSARGDSYNEQFF
TRBJ2-2	TRBD2	TRBV7-9	CASSQLAGANTGELFF
TRBJ1-1	.	TRBV11-2	CASSWAVGQNTEAFF
TRBJ1-5	TRBD1	TRBV9	CASSARDSRNQPQHF
TRBJ2-3	.	TRBV20-1	CSARALGTSLHTDTQYF
TRBJ2-1	.	TRBV13	CASSSSQDGNEQFF
TRBJ1-2	.	TRBV7-8	CASSYAVTANYGYTF
TRBJ2-2	TRBD2	TRBV7-2	CASSKPGTSRTGELFF
TRBJ2-7	.	TRBV28	CATGHGKREQYF
TRBJ2-3	TRBD1	TRBV20-1	CSRQGAQWNTDTQYF
TRBJ1-4	.	TRBV9	CASSAQGGINEKLFF
TRBJ1-2	TRBD1	TRBV12-3/TRBV12-4	CASSLGGDSGGYTF
TRBJ2-6	.	TRBV27	CASSLSNSGANVLTF
TRBJ2-7	TRBD1	TRBV7-9	CASSWDSKSYEQYF
TRBJ2-3	TRBD2	TRBV3-1	CASSKAGGTDTQYF
TRBJ1-5	.	TRBV7-2	CASSLGGGSSQPQHF
TRBJ2-5	.	TRBV10-3	CAISEFIGMSEETQYF
TRBJ1-2	TRBD1	TRBV6-5	CASSYLGQGASYGCTF
TRBJ1-1	TRBD1	TRBV20-1	CSARLDRGRAEAFF
TRBJ2-3	.	TRBV20-1	CSAPGAANSDTQYF
.	TRBD1	TRBV19	CASSRLGTGGAYEQYF
TRBJ1-1	.	TRBV29-1	CSVEVSRNTEAFF
TRBJ1-2	TRBD1	TRBV7-3	CASSRGQGYDYTF
TRBJ2-5	.	TRBV5-1	CASSLALAHSETQYF